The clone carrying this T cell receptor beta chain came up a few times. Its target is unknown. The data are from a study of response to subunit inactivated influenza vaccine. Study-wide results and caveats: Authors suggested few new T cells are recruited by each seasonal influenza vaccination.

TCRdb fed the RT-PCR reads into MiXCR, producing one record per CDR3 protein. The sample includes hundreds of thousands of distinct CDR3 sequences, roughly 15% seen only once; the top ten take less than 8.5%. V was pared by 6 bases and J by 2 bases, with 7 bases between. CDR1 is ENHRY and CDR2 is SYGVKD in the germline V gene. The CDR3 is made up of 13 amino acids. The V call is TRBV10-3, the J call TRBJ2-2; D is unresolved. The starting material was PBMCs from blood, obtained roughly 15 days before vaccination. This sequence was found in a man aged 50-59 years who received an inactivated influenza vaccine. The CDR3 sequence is CAISPVNTGELFF. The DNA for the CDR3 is TGTGCCATCAGCCCAGTTAACACCGGGGAGCTGTTTTTT.